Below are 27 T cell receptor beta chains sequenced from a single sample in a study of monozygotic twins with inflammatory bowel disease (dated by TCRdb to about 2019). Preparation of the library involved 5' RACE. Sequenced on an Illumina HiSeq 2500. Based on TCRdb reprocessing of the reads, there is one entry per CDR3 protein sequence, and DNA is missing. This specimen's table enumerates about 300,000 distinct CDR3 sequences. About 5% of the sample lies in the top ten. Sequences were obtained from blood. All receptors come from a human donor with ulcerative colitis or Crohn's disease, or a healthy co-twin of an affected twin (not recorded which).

This chain's CDR3 is CASSQGRLSNQPQHF. The chain joins TRBV4-3 to TRBJ1-5. CDR3 size: 15 residues. Germline V gene data show CDR1 as LGHNA and CDR2 as YSLEER.

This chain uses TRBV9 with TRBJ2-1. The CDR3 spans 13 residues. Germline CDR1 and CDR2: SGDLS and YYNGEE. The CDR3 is CASSVAWYNEQFF. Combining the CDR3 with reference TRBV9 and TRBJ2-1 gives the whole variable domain DSGVTQTPKHLITATGQRVTLRCSPRSGDLSVYWYQQSLDQGLQFLIQYYNGEERAKGNILERFSAQQFPDLHSELNLSSLELGDSALYFCASSVAWYNEQFFGPGTRLTVL.

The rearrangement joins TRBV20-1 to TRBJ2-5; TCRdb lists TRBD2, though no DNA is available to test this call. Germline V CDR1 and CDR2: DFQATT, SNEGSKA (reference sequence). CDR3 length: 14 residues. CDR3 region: CSARGSEILETQYF.

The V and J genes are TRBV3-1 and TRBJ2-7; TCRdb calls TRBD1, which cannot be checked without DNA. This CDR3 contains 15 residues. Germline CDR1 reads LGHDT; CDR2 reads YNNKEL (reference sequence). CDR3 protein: CASSQRETGGYEQYF.

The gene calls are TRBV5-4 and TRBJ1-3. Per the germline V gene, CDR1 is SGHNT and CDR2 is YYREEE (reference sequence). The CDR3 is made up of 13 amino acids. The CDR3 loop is CASSFGGLDTIYF.

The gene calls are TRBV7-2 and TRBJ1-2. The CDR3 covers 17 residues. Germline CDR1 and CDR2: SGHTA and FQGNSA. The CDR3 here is CASSLLALGSGNYGYTF.

The CDR3 loop reads CASSEGGGNTIYF. This chain connects TRBV10-2 to TRBJ1-3; TCRdb's assignment of TRBD1 cannot be checked, as there is no DNA. Germline CDR1 WSHSY, CDR2 SAAADI. This CDR3 has 13 residues.

CDR3 sequence reads: CASSSFNSFDGYTF. The chain couples TRBV5-5 to TRBJ1-2. The CDR3 runs to 14 residues. Germline V gene data show CDR1 as SGHKS and CDR2 as YYEKEE (reference sequence).

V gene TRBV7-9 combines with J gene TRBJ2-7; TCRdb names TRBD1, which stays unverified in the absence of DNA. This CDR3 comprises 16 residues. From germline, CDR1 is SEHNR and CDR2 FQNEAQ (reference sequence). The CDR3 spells CASSAPGQGSSYEQYF.

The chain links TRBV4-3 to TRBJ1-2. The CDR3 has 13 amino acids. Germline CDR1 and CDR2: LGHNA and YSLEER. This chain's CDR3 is CASSPEGDYGYTF.

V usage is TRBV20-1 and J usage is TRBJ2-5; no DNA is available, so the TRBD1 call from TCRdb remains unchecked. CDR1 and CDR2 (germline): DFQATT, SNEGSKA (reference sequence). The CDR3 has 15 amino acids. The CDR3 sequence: CSATKRQGWQETQYF.

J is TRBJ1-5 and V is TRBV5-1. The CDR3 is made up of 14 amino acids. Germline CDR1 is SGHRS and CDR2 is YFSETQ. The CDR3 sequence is CASSEAGPNQPQHF.

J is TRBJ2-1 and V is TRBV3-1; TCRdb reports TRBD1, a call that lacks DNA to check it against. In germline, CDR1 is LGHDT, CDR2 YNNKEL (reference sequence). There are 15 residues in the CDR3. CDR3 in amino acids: CASSQWGSSYNEQFF.

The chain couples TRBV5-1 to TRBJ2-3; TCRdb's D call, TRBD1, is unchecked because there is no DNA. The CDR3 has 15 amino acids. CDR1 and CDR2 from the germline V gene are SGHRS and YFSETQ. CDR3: CASTGSRGSTDTQYF. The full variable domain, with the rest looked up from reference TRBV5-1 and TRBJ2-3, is KAGVTQTPRYLIKTRGQQVTLSCSPISGHRSVSWYQQTPGQGLQFLFEYFSETQRNKGNFPGRFSGRQFSNSRSEMNVSTLELGDSALYLCASTGSRGSTDTQYFGPGTRLTVL.

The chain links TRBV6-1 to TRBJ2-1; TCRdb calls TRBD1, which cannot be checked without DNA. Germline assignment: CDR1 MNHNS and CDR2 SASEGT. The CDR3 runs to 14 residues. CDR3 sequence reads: CASSEPRGVNEQFF.

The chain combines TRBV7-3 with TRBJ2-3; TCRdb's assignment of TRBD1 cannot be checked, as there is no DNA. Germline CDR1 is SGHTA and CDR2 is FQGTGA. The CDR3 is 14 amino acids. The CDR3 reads CASSPSGGQNTQYF.

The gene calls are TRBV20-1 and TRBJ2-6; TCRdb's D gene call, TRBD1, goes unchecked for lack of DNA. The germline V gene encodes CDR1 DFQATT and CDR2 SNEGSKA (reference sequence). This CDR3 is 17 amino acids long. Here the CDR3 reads CSASAGTLSTGANVLTF.

The CDR3 loop is CASSLNVEETQYF. The chain carries TRBV28 and TRBJ2-5. The germline V gene encodes CDR1 MDHEN and CDR2 SYDVKM. CDR3 length equals 13 residues. The variable domain in full, with the rest retrieved from reference TRBV28 and TRBJ2-5, is DVKVTQSSRYLVKRTGEKVFLECVQDMDHENMFWYRQDPGLGLRLIYFSYDVKMKEKGDIPEGYSVSREKKERFSLILESASTNQTSMYLCASSLNVEETQYFGPGTRLLVL.

This CDR3 is CASSFGDLGGPKTQYF. This sequence joins TRBV7-6 and TRBJ2-5; without DNA, the TCRdb call of TRBD2 cannot be checked. CDR1 is SGHVS and CDR2 is FNYEAQ in the germline V gene. This CDR3 comprises 16 residues. Complete variable domain (other parts from reference TRBV7-6 and TRBJ2-5): GAGVSQSPRYKVTKRGQDVALRCDPISGHVSLYWYRQALGQGPEFLTYFNYEAQQDKSGLPNDRFSAERPEGSISTLTIQRTEQRDSAMYRCASSFGDLGGPKTQYFGPGTRLLVL.

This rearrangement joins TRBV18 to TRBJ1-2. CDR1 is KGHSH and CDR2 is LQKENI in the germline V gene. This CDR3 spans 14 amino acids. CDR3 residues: CASSAPERVYGYTF.

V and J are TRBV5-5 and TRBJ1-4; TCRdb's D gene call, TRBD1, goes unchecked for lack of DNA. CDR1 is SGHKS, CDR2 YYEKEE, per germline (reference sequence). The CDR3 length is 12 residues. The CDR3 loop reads CATGRANEKLFF. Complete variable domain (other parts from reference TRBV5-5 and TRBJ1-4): DAGVTQSPTHLIKTRGQQVTLRCSPISGHKSVSWYQQVLGQGPQFIFQYYEKEERGRGNFPDRFSARQFPNYSSELNVNALLLGDSALYLCATGRANEKLFFGSGTQLSVL.

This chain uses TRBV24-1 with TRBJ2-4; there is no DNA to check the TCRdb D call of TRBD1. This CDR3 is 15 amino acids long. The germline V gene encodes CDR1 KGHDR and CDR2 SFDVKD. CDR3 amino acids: CATSDSSGWRNIQYF.

The CDR3: CASNRGMGEQFF. This rearrangement joins TRBV12-3 or TRBV12-4 to TRBJ2-1; lacking DNA, the TRBD1 call made by TCRdb goes unchecked. The CDR3 covers 12 residues.

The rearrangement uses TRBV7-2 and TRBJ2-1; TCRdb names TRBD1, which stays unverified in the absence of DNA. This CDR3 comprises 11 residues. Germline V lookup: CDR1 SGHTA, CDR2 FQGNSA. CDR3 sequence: CASSLDRAEFF.

The CDR3 spells CASSAYLAGNNEQFF. V and J are TRBV9 and TRBJ2-1; TCRdb indicates TRBD2, and absent DNA this call remains unverified. This CDR3 has 15 amino acids. Germline V lookup: CDR1 SGDLS, CDR2 YYNGEE.

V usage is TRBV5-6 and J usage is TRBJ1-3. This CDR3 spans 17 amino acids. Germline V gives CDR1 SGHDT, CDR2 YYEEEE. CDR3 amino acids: CASSSVAQRNSGNTIYF.

The CDR3 region is CSARLQTAGELFF. The chain links TRBV20-1 to TRBJ2-2. The CDR3 is made up of 13 amino acids. Germline V gene sequence: CDR1 DFQATT, CDR2 SNEGSKA (reference sequence).